These T cell receptor beta chains were read from a single sample in a study of T cell responses to AZD1222 COVID-19 vaccine. Method: immunoSEQ multiplex PCR; TCRdb's copy keeps in-frame clones and lacks some. The sample holds 100,000 to 130,000 clones, approximately 90% seen once. The sample here was peripheral blood, taken 28 days after the second AZD1222 dose. The receptors stem from an adult who received the AZD1222 COVID-19 vaccine. The CDR3 runs from the conserved cysteine through the conserved F or W. The D gene is left open where the match is weak. Clone size is not always given. Where it is, it says once, few, many or a class for expanded clones.

V: TRBV10-1; size: NA; J: TRBJ2-2; length: 16; D: NA; CDR3: CASSESHRANTGELFF; DNA: TGCGCCAGCAGTGAGTCTCACCGAGCGAACACCGGGGAGCTGTTTTTT
V: TRBV19; size: NA; J: TRBJ2-2; length: 13; D: NA; CDR3: CASSWGPTGELFF; DNA: TGTGCCAGTAGCTGGGGGCCGACCGGGGAGCTGTTTTTT
V: TRBV6-5; size: NA; J: TRBJ1-5; length: 14; D: NA; CDR3: CASKSGGRNQPQHF; DNA: TGTGCCAGCAAGAGCGGGGGACGCAATCAGCCCCAGCATTTT
V: TRBV19; size: few; J: TRBJ2-1; length: 16; D: NA; CDR3: CASSIDRGYSYNEQFF; DNA: TGTGCCAGTAGTATAGACAGGGGCTACTCCTACAATGAGCAGTTCTTC
V: TRBV7-9; size: once; J: TRBJ1-2; length: 12; D: NA; CDR3: CASSLGDLPCTF; DNA: TGTGCCAGCAGCTTAGGGGACCTCCCGTGCACCTTC
V: TRBV5-1; size: once; J: TRBJ2-3; length: 12; D: TRBD1; CDR3: CASSVGTGMQYF; DNA: TGCGCCAGCAGCGTCGGGACAGGGATGCAGTATTTT
V: TRBV7-8; size: NA; J: TRBJ1-5; length: 18; D: NA; CDR3: CASSLAPGAGYSNQPQHF; DNA: TGTGCCAGCAGCTTAGCGCCGGGGGCGGGGTATAGCAATCAGCCCCAGCATTTT
V: TRBV18; size: few; J: TRBJ2-2; length: 14; D: TRBD1; CDR3: CASRQGWGTGELFF; DNA: TGTGCCAGCAGACAGGGATGGGGCACCGGGGAGCTGTTTTTT
V: TRBV19; size: NA; J: TRBJ1-5; length: 14; D: NA; CDR3: CASTYGGARQPQHF; DNA: TGTGCCAGTACCTATGGGGGGGCACGTCAGCCCCAGCATTTT
V: TRBV29-1; size: NA; J: TRBJ2-3; length: 16; D: TRBD2; CDR3: CSVPSSGSASTDTQYF; DNA: TGCAGCGTTCCGTCTAGCGGGAGTGCTAGCACAGATACGCAGTATTTT
V: TRBV5-6; size: once; J: TRBJ2-1; length: 15; D: NA; CDR3: CASSLRWLANNEQFF; DNA: TGTGCCAGCAGCTTGCGGTGGCTAGCGAACAATGAGCAGTTCTTC
V: TRBV15; size: NA; J: TRBJ2-5; length: 16; D: TRBD2; CDR3: CATSRVLAGDQETQYF; DNA: TGTGCCACCAGCAGAGTACTAGCGGGGGACCAAGAGACCCAGTACTTC
V: TRBV15; size: NA; J: TRBJ2-3; length: 13; D: NA; CDR3: CATSVSSTDTQYF; DNA: TGTGCCACCAGCGTATCTAGCACAGATACGCAGTATTTT
V: TRBV14; size: few; J: TRBJ2-5; length: 12; D: NA; CDR3: CASSQVSETQYF; DNA: TGTGCCAGCAGCCAAGTTTCAGAGACCCAGTACTTC
V: TRBV6-2/TRBV6-3; size: NA; J: TRBJ1-1; length: 16; D: NA; CDR3: CASSYTGGGLNTEAFF; DNA: TGTGCCAGCAGTTATACGGGGGGCGGTTTGAACACTGAAGCTTTCTTT
V: TRBV9; size: NA; J: TRBJ2-7; length: 16; D: NA; CDR3: CASSVGRNDLYYEQYF; DNA: TGTGCCAGCAGCGTGGGTAGAAACGACCTTTACTACGAGCAGTACTTC
V: TRBV28; size: NA; J: TRBJ2-5; length: 14; D: NA; CDR3: CASSLNRVQETQYF; DNA: TGTGCCAGCAGTCTAAACAGGGTTCAAGAGACCCAGTACTTC
V: TRBV2; size: NA; J: TRBJ2-2; length: 15; D: TRBD1; CDR3: CASSAATGKGRELFF; DNA: TGTGCCAGCAGTGCGGCGACAGGGAAAGGAAGGGAGCTGTTTTTT
V: TRBV19; size: few; J: TRBJ2-2; length: 15; D: NA; CDR3: CASSIHGANTGELFF; DNA: TGTGCCAGTAGTATACATGGGGCTAACACCGGGGAGCTGTTTTTT
V: TRBV5-1; size: NA; J: TRBJ1-4; length: 15; D: TRBD1; CDR3: CASSRGTAANEKLFF; DNA: TGCGCCAGCAGCCGAGGGACAGCGGCTAATGAAAAACTGTTTTTT
V: TRBV5-1; size: NA; J: TRBJ1-2; length: 13; D: NA; CDR3: CASRDAPNYGYTF; DNA: TGCGCCAGCAGAGATGCACCGAACTATGGCTACACCTTC
V: TRBV4-3; size: NA; J: TRBJ2-7; length: 13; D: NA; CDR3: CASSLTRSYEQYF; DNA: TGCGCCAGCAGCCTCACCCGCTCCTACGAGCAGTACTTC
V: TRBV5-6; size: NA; J: TRBJ2-3; length: 16; D: NA; CDR3: CASSWGARGLEDTQYF; DNA: TGTGCCAGCAGCTGGGGGGCCAGGGGGTTGGAAGATACGCAGTATTTT
V: TRBV4-1; size: once; J: TRBJ1-5; length: 14; D: NA; CDR3: CASSQDRVGQPQHF; DNA: TGCGCCAGCAGCCAAGACCGGGTAGGGCAGCCCCAGCATTTT
V: TRBV6-5; size: few; J: TRBJ2-2; length: 13; D: NA; CDR3: CASSFTGYGELFF; DNA: TGTGCCAGCAGTTTCACAGGGTACGGGGAGCTGTTTTTT
V: TRBV10-3; size: NA; J: TRBJ2-7; length: 15; D: TRBD1; CDR3: CAIMSGTGDYYEQYF; DNA: TGTGCCATCATGTCCGGGACAGGGGACTACTACGAGCAGTACTTC
V: TRBV4-3; size: NA; J: TRBJ1-3; length: 13; D: NA; CDR3: CASSHRLGNTIYF; DNA: TGCGCCAGCAGCCACCGCCTCGGAAACACCATATATTTT
V: TRBV7-9; size: NA; J: TRBJ2-1; length: 15; D: NA; CDR3: CASSLAEYSYNEQFF; DNA: TGTGCCAGCAGCTTAGCGGAGTACTCCTACAATGAGCAGTTCTTC
V: TRBV15; size: NA; J: TRBJ2-3; length: 11; D: NA; CDR3: CATSSGDTQYF; DNA: TGTGCCACCAGCAGTGGAGATACGCAGTATTTT
V: TRBV10-2; size: NA; J: TRBJ2-7; length: 13; D: TRBD2; CDR3: CASNDLAGEEQYF; DNA: TGCGCCAGCAATGATTTAGCGGGGGAAGAGCAGTACTTC
V: TRBV28; size: once; J: TRBJ1-6; length: 15; D: NA; CDR3: CASNPSWGSNSPLHF; DNA: TGTGCCAGCAATCCCTCATGGGGGAGTAATTCACCCCTCCACTTT
V: TRBV30; size: few; J: TRBJ1-1; length: 15; D: NA; CDR3: CAWIARGSGDTEAFF; DNA: TGTGCCTGGATCGCCAGGGGTTCCGGGGACACTGAAGCTTTCTTT
V: TRBV28; size: NA; J: TRBJ2-2; length: 15; D: TRBD2; CDR3: CASRRAGGSTGELFF; DNA: TGTGCCAGCAGGAGAGCGGGGGGCAGCACCGGGGAGCTGTTTTTT
V: TRBV7-9; size: NA; J: TRBJ1-5; length: 14; D: NA; CDR3: CASSLGAGDQPQHF; DNA: TGTGCCAGCAGCTTAGGGGCAGGGGACCAGCCCCAGCATTTT
V: TRBV5-4; size: NA; J: TRBJ1-2; length: 15; D: NA; CDR3: CATQPLQGANYGYTF; DNA: TGTGCCACCCAACCCCTTCAGGGAGCTAACTATGGCTACACCTTC
V: TRBV6-2/TRBV6-3; size: NA; J: TRBJ2-7; length: 14; D: NA; CDR3: CASSSRTVSYEQYF; DNA: TGTGCCAGCAGTTCCAGGACAGTCTCCTACGAGCAGTACTTC
V: TRBV6-5; size: NA; J: TRBJ2-1; length: 13; D: TRBD1; CDR3: CASSYSRQGEQFF; DNA: TGTGCCAGCAGTTACTCGAGACAGGGAGAGCAGTTCTTC
V: TRBV5-1; size: few; J: TRBJ1-2; length: 15; D: NA; CDR3: CASSYEGQGPYGYTF; DNA: TGCGCCAGCAGCTACGAGGGCCAGGGGCCCTATGGCTACACCTTC
V: TRBV12-3/TRBV12-4; size: NA; J: TRBJ1-2; length: 13; D: NA; CDR3: CASSFDSRNGYTF; DNA: TGTGCCAGCAGTTTTGACAGTCGGAATGGCTACACCTTC
V: TRBV19; size: NA; J: TRBJ1-2; length: 15; D: NA; CDR3: CASTPLFSVPHGYTF; DNA: TGTGCCAGTACCCCTTTATTCTCGGTCCCTCATGGCTACACCTTC
V: TRBV4-1; size: NA; J: TRBJ1-1; length: 14; D: NA; CDR3: CASSQRTVNTEAFF; DNA: TGCGCCAGCAGCCAACGGACGGTGAACACTGAAGCTTTCTTT
V: TRBV10-1; size: NA; J: TRBJ1-2; length: 12; D: NA; CDR3: CASSEKGCGYTF; DNA: TGCGCCAGCAGTGAGAAGGGATGTGGCTACACCTTC
V: TRBV20-1; size: NA; J: TRBJ1-1; length: 13; D: NA; CDR3: CSASEREVTEAFF; DNA: TGCAGTGCTAGTGAACGGGAGGTTACTGAAGCTTTCTTT
V: TRBV5-5; size: NA; J: TRBJ1-6; length: 14; D: TRBD1; CDR3: CASSTTGGRSPLHF; DNA: TGTGCCAGCAGCACTACAGGGGGTCGGTCACCCCTCCACTTT
V: TRBV14; size: NA; J: TRBJ2-7; length: 16; D: TRBD1; CDR3: CASRSTRDRRPYEQYF; DNA: TGTGCCAGCAGATCGACCCGGGACAGGAGACCCTACGAGCAGTACTTC
V: TRBV7-6; size: NA; J: TRBJ2-1; length: 14; D: TRBD2; CDR3: CASSLASGGNEQFF; DNA: TGTGCCAGCAGCTTAGCTTCCGGGGGGAATGAGCAGTTCTTC
V: TRBV6-5; size: NA; J: TRBJ2-7; length: 16; D: NA; CDR3: CASSYSRGRGLSEQYF; DNA: TGTGCCAGCAGTTACTCCCGAGGGAGGGGGCTATCCGAGCAGTACTTC
V: TRBV12-3/TRBV12-4; size: NA; J: TRBJ2-7; length: 13; D: NA; CDR3: CASGQGIAYEQYF; DNA: TGTGCCAGCGGTCAGGGTATAGCCTACGAGCAGTACTTC